This T cell receptor (beta chain) appears in the sequencing data of a study of blood T cell repertoires in COVID-19. On the study more broadly: Sources were T cells, B-cell-depleted T cells, or PBMCs; the material itself was cDNA or gDNA.

The authors' processing: Estimation of nucleated cell counts was performed using reference gene primer amplification. The table came from immunoSEQ multiplex PCR; TCRdb's copy has only in-frame clones and leaves some out. The V and J calls and clone size come from that table; D and trimming were worked out from the DNA. The sample yields about 110,000 clones, 70% to 90% seen once. This CDR3 comprises 15 residues. Germline values: CDR1 SGHAT, CDR2 FQNNGV. Trimming cost V 4 bases and J 4 bases, with 14 bases left between them. This clonotype originated in a woman aged 55-75 years with acute or convalescent COVID-19. The sample consisted of peripheral blood. The genes are TRBV11-2 and TRBJ1-3; no reliable D call. In DNA, the CDR3 is TGTGCCAGCAGCTATCCGCGGGAGGGAGGAAACACCATATATTTT. Translating gives CASSYPREGGNTIYF.